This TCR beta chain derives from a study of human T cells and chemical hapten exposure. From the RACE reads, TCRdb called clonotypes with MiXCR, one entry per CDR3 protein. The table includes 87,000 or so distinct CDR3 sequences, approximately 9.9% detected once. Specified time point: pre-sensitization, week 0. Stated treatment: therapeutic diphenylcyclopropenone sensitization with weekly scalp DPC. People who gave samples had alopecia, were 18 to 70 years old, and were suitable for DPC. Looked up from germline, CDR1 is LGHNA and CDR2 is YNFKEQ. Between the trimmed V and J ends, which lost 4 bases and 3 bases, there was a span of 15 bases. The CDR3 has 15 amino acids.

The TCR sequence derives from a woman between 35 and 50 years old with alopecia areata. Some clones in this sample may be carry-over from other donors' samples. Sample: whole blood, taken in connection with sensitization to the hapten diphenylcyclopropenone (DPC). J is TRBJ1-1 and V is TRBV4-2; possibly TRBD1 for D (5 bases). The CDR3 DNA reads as TGTGCCAGCAGCCCCCTGCCGGGGCAGGACACTGAAGCTTTCTTT. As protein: CASSPLPGQDTEAFF.